This T cell receptor beta chain was identified during a study of blood T cell repertoires in COVID-19. About the research overall: Researchers got acute and convalescent COVID-19 samples from the United States, Italy and Spain. T cells, B-cell-depleted T cells, or PBMCs provided the cDNA or gDNA that served as material.

Per the authors' pipeline: Cell counts per sample came from amplifying reference gene primers. Sequenced by immunoSEQ multiplex PCR; TCRdb stores in-frame clones only, minus some. The V and J calls and clone size are taken from that table; D and trimming were inferred from the DNA. In the table there are around 75,000 clones, approximately 80% of which are singletons. Seattle-derived patients entered the study during active infection and were followed longitudinally. This sequence was found in a man between 45 and 60 years old with COVID-19, enrolled during active disease. Sequencing was carried out using peripheral blood.

The CDR3 loop is CAGRGGANYEQYF. The CDR3 region has the DNA TGTGCCGGCCGCGGGGGGGCAAACTACGAGCAGTACTTC. V and J are TRBV6-5 and TRBJ2-7; 9 bases agree with TRBD2. Losses at the gene ends were 11 bases for V and 3 bases for J; bases not matched to a gene: 8. The CDR3 is 13 amino acids. Germline CDR1 is MNHEY and CDR2 is SVGAGI.